The sequence of this T cell receptor beta chain was determined in a study of identical twins. General study findings and limits: Within cord blood, abundant beta clonotypes carried fewer insertions, but memory repertoires showed no such trend. Shared out-of-frame alpha sequences (those common to twins) showed excess low generation probability.

Trimming removed 3 bases at V and 3 bases at J, with 12 bases between. Germline V gene data show CDR1 as SGHVS and CDR2 as FQNEAQ. The CDR3 covers 14 residues. This clonotype was counted between two and nine times. Antigen unknown. MiXCR was run by TCRdb on the 5' RACE reads, yielding one entry per CDR3 protein. Of 450,000 to 650,000 distinct CDR3 sequences in the sample, 7.5% to 10% were seen once. These data also featured in a second study, about yellow fever vaccine responses in identical twins.

The sample consisted of PBMCs. The clonotype comes from a woman between 18 and 29 years old in good health. The chain has TRBV7-8 and TRBJ2-7; possible D gene TRBD2, 5 bases. The CDR3: CASSLRAEIYEQYF. In nucleotides, the CDR3 is TGTGCCAGCAGCTTGCGGGCAGAAATCTACGAGCAGTACTTC.